A single sample is the source of the 10 T cell receptor beta chains below, sequenced in a study of blood T cell repertoires in COVID-19. Assay used: immunoSEQ multiplex PCR; TCRdb lists only in-frame clones, some missing. The sample lists 85,000 to 95,000 clones, nearly 90% occurring once. Input material: peripheral blood. These receptors all stem from a woman aged 80 or over with active COVID-19.

This rearrangement joins TRBV9 to TRBJ2-1; 8 positions agree with TRBD1. The CDR3 covers 16 residues. V trimming: 0 bases; J trimming: 4 bases; junction bases outside the gene matches: 6. The germline CDR1 and CDR2 sequences are SGDLS and YYNGEE. The CDR3, as DNA: TGTGCCAGCAGCGTAGGCGGAGGGACAGGTTACAATGAGCAGTTCTTC. Translating gives CASSVGGGTGYNEQFF.

The V and J genes are TRBV7-3 and TRBJ2-3, with TRBD2 matching over 8 bases. Germline V CDR1 and CDR2: SGHTA, FQGTGA. V lost 1 base and J lost 1; bases outside the gene matches: 4. The CDR3 is 16 amino acids. The CDR3 is CASSLMGLGGTDTQYF. In DNA form, the CDR3 reads TGTGCCAGCAGCTTAATGGGACTAGGAGGCACAGATACGCAGTATTTT. The whole variable domain, filled in from reference TRBV7-3 and TRBJ2-3, reads GAGVSQTPSNKVTEKGKYVELRCDPISGHTALYWYRQSLGQGPEFLIYFQGTGAADDSGLPNDRFFAVRPEGSVSTLKIQRTERGDSAVYLCASSLMGLGGTDTQYFGPGTRLTVL.

This chain links TRBV6-2 or TRBV6-3 with TRBJ2-5; D gene ambiguous. Looked up from germline, CDR1 is MNHEY and CDR2 is SVGEGT. The length of the CDR3 is 12 residues. The V and J ends lost 4 bases and 5 bases respectively, with 8 bases between them. The CDR3 nucleotides read TGTGCCAGCAGTTTTCCCGTGGAGACCCAGTACTTC. Its protein product is CASSFPVETQYF.

The V gene is TRBV18, the J gene TRBJ2-6; a weak D match, TRBD1 (6 bases). The germline V gene has CDR1 KGHSH and CDR2 LQKENI. This CDR3 has 16 residues. Trimming took 6 bases from V and 0 from J, leaving 12 bases between them. The CDR3 spells CASSKLGGSGANVLTF. The CDR3 nucleotides read TGTGCCAGCTCGAAGCTAGGGGGCTCTGGGGCCAACGTCCTGACTTTC.

This clone was recorded once. This chain uses TRBV27 with TRBJ2-7, with 10 positions matching TRBD1. The CDR3 has 14 residues. The trim removed 4 bases at V and 6 bases at J, leaving 6 bases unmatched. CDR1 MNHEY and CDR2 SMNVEV come from the germline V gene (reference sequence). Written as DNA, the CDR3 is TGTGCCAGCAGTTCGGGACAGGGGAGGCGCGAGCAGTACTTC. Protein: CASSSGQGRREQYF.

This chain connects TRBV5-1 to TRBJ2-1; TRBD2 matches at 9 bases. The junction had 5 bases not matched to a gene; V was cut back by 3 bases and J by 7 bases. The length of the CDR3 is 14 residues. CDR1 and CDR2 (germline): SGHRS, YFSETQ. The CDR3 protein is CASSWTSASNEQFF. CDR3 coding DNA: TGCGCCAGCAGCTGGACTAGCGCGAGTAATGAGCAGTTCTTC.

The CDR3 spells CASSYRYGVTDTQYF. The CDR3 DNA reads TGTGCCAGCAGTTATCGGTACGGGGTCACAGATACGCAGTATTTT. The J gene is TRBJ2-3, the V gene TRBV6-5, with a tentative D call TRBD2 (5 bases). V lost 3 bases, J lost 2 bases, and 12 bases lay in between. Germline V gene lookup returns CDR1 MNHEY and CDR2 SVGAGI. The CDR3 has 15 residues.

In its sample, this clone was seen once. The CDR3 DNA is TGTGCCAGCAGCCAAGAGTGGGGGGACTACGAGCAGTACTTC. The encoded protein is CASSQEWGDYEQYF. The chain employs TRBV4-2 and TRBJ2-7, with a possible D match to TRBD2 (6 bases). The length of the CDR3 is 14 residues. Germline V gives CDR1 LGHNA, CDR2 YNFKEQ. Trimming took off 0 bases at V and 3 bases at J, with 9 bases between the two ends.

The V and J genes are TRBV19 and TRBJ1-1, with 11 nucleotides matching TRBD1. This CDR3 spans 16 amino acids. In germline, CDR1 is LNHDA, CDR2 SQIVND (reference sequence). The trim removed 3 bases at V and 5 bases at J, leaving 8 bases unmatched. Here the CDR3 DNA reads TGTGCCAGTAGTATCCCAAGGACAGGGGGCCGAACTGAAGCTTTCTTT. Its translation: CASSIPRTGGRTEAFF.

The chain couples TRBV6-2 or TRBV6-3 to TRBJ2-3; 7 bases are shared with TRBD2. The germline CDR1 and CDR2 sequences are MNHEY and SVGEGT. The J segment lost 0 bases and the V segment lost 6 bases, leaving 9 bases of the junction unmatched. This CDR3 is built from 16 residues. CDR3 residues: CASSLPLAESTDTQYF. CDR3 bases: TGTGCCAGCAGCCTTCCGCTAGCGGAGAGCACAGATACGCAGTATTTT.